The T cell receptor (beta chain) under discussion was sequenced for a study of cytomegalovirus exposure and HLA in healthy donors. CDR1 is SGHTA and CDR2 is FQGTGA in the germline V gene. V shed 5 bases and J 9 bases; nucleotides not matched to a gene: 11. CDR3 length: 15 amino acids. TCRdb's table, derived via immunoSEQ multiplex PCR, lists solely in-frame clones and lacks some. The table has about 43,000 clones, about 90% seen once; the top ten hold about 5%. Sample: PBMCs. This clonotype originated in a man aged 18 to 29 in good health and CMV-seronegative. The V gene is TRBV7-3, the J gene TRBJ2-1, with 9 bases matching TRBD2. DNA of the CDR3: TGTGCCAGCAGCCCTTCTGGCGGGGGGGCCGGTGAGCAGTTCTTC. Its protein is CASSPSGGGAGEQFF.